The 25 T cell receptor beta chains below were found in one sample sequenced in a study of OX40 agonist ivuxolimab in advanced cancers. Repertoires were generated with immunoSEQ multiplex PCR, while TCRdb's copy carries only in-frame clones and drops some. The data contain 20,000 or so clones, about four fifths of them singletons. Sequenced material: CD4+ or CD8+ T cells sorted from blood, taken in a trial of the OX40 agonist ivuxolimab. The source is an adult with an advanced solid tumor such as melanoma, head and neck, liver or kidney cancer.

The rearrangement links TRBV7-9 to TRBJ2-3, with D tentatively TRBD2 (5 bases). V dropped 3 bases and J dropped 2 bases, with 12 bases sitting between them. Germline V lookup: CDR1 SEHNR, CDR2 FQNEAQ (reference sequence). CDR3 size: 15 residues. The CDR3 protein is CASSLGVGYTDTQYF. CDR3 nucleotides: TGTGCCAGCAGCTTGGGAGTCGGCTACACAGATACGCAGTATTTT.

The J gene is TRBJ1-2, the V gene TRBV9; possibly TRBD1 for D (5 bases). The CDR3 consists of 15 residues. Germline loops: CDR1 SGDLS, CDR2 YYNGEE. Trimming took off 0 bases at V and 4 bases at J, with 13 bases between the two ends. CDR3 in amino acids: CASSVDPGTTYGYTF. CDR3 bases: TGTGCCAGCAGCGTAGACCCAGGGACTACCTATGGCTACACCTTC.

This clone occurred once. V usage is TRBV18 and J usage is TRBJ2-1, with 11 positions matching TRBD1. Germline V gene sequence: CDR1 KGHSH, CDR2 LQKENI. The CDR3 has 14 amino acids. With 3 bases clipped from V and 6 bases from J, the junction kept 1 base outside the gene matches. CDR3 DNA sequence: TGTGCCAGCTCACCCGGGACAGGGGGCAATGAGCAGTTCTTC. Translated: CASSPGTGGNEQFF.

The rearrangement uses TRBV18 and TRBJ2-7; no reliable D call. Germline V gene sequence: CDR1 KGHSH, CDR2 LQKENI. The CDR3 runs 15 residues. V shed 3 bases and J shed 2 bases, with 14 bases lying between them. The DNA of the CDR3 is TGTGCCAGCTCACCCCTAAGTAGTCTTACCTACGAGCAGTACTTC. Translation: CASSPLSSLTYEQYF.

The CDR3 protein is CASSSTLAGEAFF. CDR3 DNA sequence: TGCGCCAGCAGTAGTACGTTAGCGGGTGAAGCTTTCTTT. This rearrangement joins TRBV10-1 to TRBJ1-1; unclear D gene. The CDR3 is made up of 13 amino acids. In germline, CDR1 is WNHNN, CDR2 SYGVQD (reference sequence). Trimming left V 5 bases short and J 7 bases short, with 14 bases between.

This clone was picked up one time. The chain uses TRBV2 and TRBJ2-5; D may be TRBD1 (5 bases). CDR1 is SNHLY, CDR2 FYNNEI, per germline. The CDR3 loop spans 14 amino acids. Trimming left V 2 bases short and J 2 bases short, with 9 bases between. This CDR3 reads CASSELNRQETQYF. CDR3 bases: TGTGCCAGCAGTGAATTAAACAGGCAAGAGACCCAGTACTTC.

The J gene is TRBJ2-5, the V gene TRBV10-3, with D uncertain. V was shortened by 0 bases and J by 0 bases, with 14 bases between the two germline ends. This CDR3 comprises 17 residues. Germline-derived CDR1 and CDR2 are ENHRY and SYGVKD. CDR3 sequence reads: CAISESGPASYQETQYF. In DNA, the CDR3 is TGTGCCATCAGTGAGTCGGGTCCAGCTTCGTACCAAGAGACCCAGTACTTC.

The J gene is TRBJ2-3, the V gene TRBV6-5; D is possibly TRBD1 or TRBD2 (5 bases each). CDR3 length equals 12 residues. Trimming removed 10 bases at V and 6 bases at J, with 14 bases between. CDR1 is MNHEY and CDR2 is SVGAGI in the germline V gene. CDR3 loop: CATMGRGDTQYF. Here the CDR3 DNA reads TGTGCCACCATGGGGCGCGGGGATACGCAGTATTTT.

The chain combines TRBV18 with TRBJ2-1, with a weak D call TRBD1 (6 bases). Per the germline V gene, CDR1 is KGHSH and CDR2 is LQKENI. Trimming shortened V by 2 bases and J by 6 bases, and 17 bases separated the two germline ends. The CDR3 sequence is 16 residues long. CDR3 bases: TGTGCCAGCTCACCAGGTCGGCAGGGGTTATTCAATGAGCAGTTCTTC. Its translation is CASSPGRQGLFNEQFF.

This clone was detected a few times. The chain joins TRBV6-5 to TRBJ2-7; 7 bases are shared with TRBD2. CDR3 length equals 14 residues. Unmatched junction bases numbered 8, after V lost 4 bases and J lost 5 bases. CDR1 is MNHEY, CDR2 SVGAGI, per germline. CDR3 loop: CASSSREGRNEQYF. The CDR3 DNA is TGTGCCAGCAGTTCGAGGGAGGGCCGAAACGAGCAGTACTTC.

The V call is TRBV28, the J call TRBJ2-1; D possibly corresponds to TRBD2 (7 bases). Germline V CDR1 and CDR2: MDHEN, SYDVKM. Trimming shortened V by 3 bases and J by 9 bases, and 18 bases separated the two germline ends. The CDR3 spans 15 residues. DNA of the CDR3: TGTGCCAGCAGTTTTATAGGGGGGGAAATGGGTGAGCAGTTCTTC. Protein product: CASSFIGGEMGEQFF.

The chain is built from TRBV5-1 and TRBJ2-2; unclear D gene. Trimming removed 1 base from V and 6 bases from J, with 1 base in between. CDR1 is SGHRS, CDR2 YFSETQ, per germline. The CDR3 has 11 residues. CDR3 DNA: TGCGCCAGCAGCTTGTCCGGGGAGCTGTTTTTT. Its translation is CASSLSGELFF.

The J gene is TRBJ2-2, the V gene TRBV19; 7 bases align to TRBD1. The CDR3 covers 15 residues. Trimming took 7 bases from V and 4 from J; bases not matched to a gene: 9. Germline-derived CDR1 and CDR2 are LNHDA and SQIVND (reference sequence). The CDR3 reads CASTVGTGVTGELFF. The DNA of the CDR3 is TGTGCCAGTACCGTGGGAACAGGGGTCACCGGGGAGCTGTTTTTT. The full variable domain, its missing parts supplied by reference TRBV19 and TRBJ2-2, is DGGITQSPKYLFRKEGQNVTLSCEQNLNHDAMYWYRQDPGQGLRLIYYSQIVNDFQKGDIAEGYSVSREKKESFPLTVTSAQKNPTAFYLCASTVGTGVTGELFFGEGSRLTVL.

As DNA, the CDR3 is TGTGCCTGGAGTTTGAGCTACGAGCAGTACTTC. Translating gives CAWSLSYEQYF. The chain uses TRBV30 and TRBJ2-7, with D hard to call. Trimming left V 2 bases short and J 3 bases short, with 5 bases between. The CDR3 sequence is 11 residues long. Germline V gives CDR1 GTSNPN, CDR2 SVGIG (reference sequence).

This sequence joins TRBV10-2 and TRBJ2-1, with 10 bases lining up with TRBD2. Trimming at V came to 7 bases and at J to 3 bases, leaving 6 bases not matched to a gene. CDR1 and CDR2 (germline): WSHSY, SAAADI. The length of the CDR3 is 15 residues. As DNA, the CDR3 is TGCGCCAGCACTCCCGGACTAGCGGACTACAATGAGCAGTTCTTC. Its protein is CASTPGLADYNEQFF.

This rearrangement joins TRBV2 to TRBJ2-7, with D maybe TRBD2 (6 bases). The CDR3 runs to 14 residues. The V end was cut by 3 bases, the J end by 4 bases, with 13 bases between. In germline, CDR1 is SNHLY, CDR2 FYNNEI. The DNA for the CDR3 is TGTGCCAGCAGTGAGGGCGGGGTTACTTACGAGCAGTACTTC. It specifies CASSEGGVTYEQYF.

The rearrangement uses TRBV9 and TRBJ1-4, with 7 positions matching TRBD1. The CDR3 extends over 15 amino acids. The ends lost 3 bases at V and 7 bases at J; junction bases unmatched: 9. Germline V gene sequence: CDR1 SGDLS, CDR2 YYNGEE. The CDR3 DNA reads as TGTGCCAGCAGCGAATCTACAGGGGACGGTGAAAAACTGTTTTTT. As protein: CASSESTGDGEKLFF.

The chain has TRBV7-9 and TRBJ2-1, with a tentative D call TRBD1 (5 bases). Per germline, CDR1 SEHNR and CDR2 FQNEAQ (reference sequence). CDR3 size: 13 residues. V lost 11 bases and J 10 bases, leaving 21 bases between the germline ends. CDR3 sequence (DNA): TGTGCCGGGGCCCTGGTTGTGGGCGGCGAGCAGTTCTTC. Protein sequence: CAGALVVGGEQFF. The full variable domain, its missing parts supplied by reference TRBV7-9 and TRBJ2-1, is DTGVSQNPRHKITKRGQNVTFRCDPISEHNRLYWYRQTLGQGPEFLTYFQNEAQLEKSRLLSDRFSAERPKGSFSTLEIQRTEQGDSAMYLCAGALVVGGEQFFGPGTRLTVL.

The chain joins TRBV7-9 to TRBJ1-2, with D hard to call. Germline V gene lookup returns CDR1 SEHNR and CDR2 FQNEAQ (reference sequence). Trimming pared 11 bases from V and 7 bases from J, leaving 17 bases between. This CDR3 spans 12 amino acids. CDR3 in amino acids: CAGGRKSGGYTF. The CDR3 DNA reads as TGTGCCGGCGGGAGAAAGTCCGGTGGCTACACCTTC.

By share, this clone counts as medium-sized (0.01 to 0.1%). The chain joins TRBV7-9 to TRBJ1-2; no definite D call. The CDR3 contains 13 residues. Between the trimmed V and J ends, which lost 5 bases and 4 bases, there was a span of 11 bases. Germline CDR1 and CDR2: SEHNR and FQNEAQ (reference sequence). The CDR3 loop is CASSLEGVYGYTF. CDR3 DNA sequence: TGTGCCAGCAGCCTCGAGGGTGTCTATGGCTACACCTTC.

V gene TRBV2 combines with J gene TRBJ2-1; 7 bases agree with TRBD1. CDR1 is SNHLY and CDR2 is FYNNEI in the germline V gene. V trimming: 7 bases; J trimming: 5 bases; junction bases outside the gene matches: 5. The CDR3 runs to 13 residues. The CDR3 here is CASTGTADNEQFF. The CDR3 DNA reads as TGTGCCAGCACCGGGACAGCGGACAATGAGCAGTTCTTC.

This chain uses TRBV9 with TRBJ2-1; 8 bases match TRBD2. Germline values: CDR1 SGDLS, CDR2 YYNGEE. J was trimmed by 0 bases and V by 3 bases; bases with no gene match: 14. The CDR3 has 19 residues. CDR3 residues: CASSGSIAGSLSSYNEQFF. The CDR3 coding sequence is TGTGCCAGCAGCGGGAGTATAGCGGGGAGCCTAAGCTCCTACAATGAGCAGTTCTTC. The full variable domain, rest sourced from reference TRBV9 and TRBJ2-1, is DSGVTQTPKHLITATGQRVTLRCSPRSGDLSVYWYQQSLDQGLQFLIQYYNGEERAKGNILERFSAQQFPDLHSELNLSSLELGDSALYFCASSGSIAGSLSSYNEQFFGPGTRLTVL.

The genes are TRBV29-1 and TRBJ2-7; the D gene could be TRBD1 or TRBD2 (5 bases each). Germline assignment: CDR1 SQVTM and CDR2 ANQGSEA. There are 14 residues in the CDR3. V was cut by 6 bases and J by 3 bases, with 18 bases left in between. As DNA, the CDR3 is TGCAGCGTCGTCGAGGAGGACAACAACTACGAGCAGTACTTC. This codes for CSVVEEDNNYEQYF.

The V call is TRBV7-3, the J call TRBJ2-1; no clear D. Germline CDR1 reads SGHTA; CDR2 reads FQGTGA. This CDR3 comprises 12 residues. Trimming removed 8 bases from V and 5 bases from J, with 10 bases in between. In nucleotides, the CDR3 is TGTGCCAGCGGTCGTCATAACAATGAGCAGTTCTTC. It translates to CASGRHNNEQFF.

This clone was found once. The chain has TRBV16 and TRBJ2-5; maybe TRBD2 (6 bases). CDR1 is KGHSY, CDR2 FQNENV, per germline. V gave up 4 bases and J gave up 2 bases, with 14 bases separating them. This CDR3 has 15 amino acids. CDR3 nucleotides: TGTGCCAGCAGCCCTCACGGGGCGGGACAAGAGACCCAGTACTTC. This sequence encodes CASSPHGAGQETQYF. The variable domain in full, with the rest retrieved from reference TRBV16 and TRBJ2-5, is GEEVAQTPKHLVRGEGQKAKLYCAPIKGHSYVFWYQQVLKNEFKFLISFQNENVFDETGMPKERFSAKCLPNSPCSLEIQATKLEDSAVYFCASSPHGAGQETQYFGPGTRLLVL.